This T cell receptor (beta chain) is drawn from a study of cytomegalovirus exposure and HLA in healthy donors. The CDR3 sequence is 14 residues long. Germline loops: CDR1 SGHAT, CDR2 FQNNGV. V shed 1 base and J shed 5 bases, with 8 bases lying between them. Whole-study findings and limits: Using a false discovery rate of 0.05, a later analysis showed that around 16,000 TCR beta sequences were associated with HLA alleles. CMV antigen specificity of a few CMV-associated chains was confirmed in vitro. It was reported in a later analysis that an Asian-associated ancestry cluster showed fewer N-insertions than the approximately 700-donor mean.

It was with 60 Vbeta and 13 Jbeta primers that the PCR ran. Under the authors' procedure: As a later analysis found, there were 70 million to 90 million unique TCR beta chains, of which roughly 11 million were shared. The table came from immunoSEQ multiplex PCR; TCRdb's copy has only in-frame clones and leaves some out. D and trimming come from the DNA, and the V and J calls and clone size come from that table. The sample lists about 160,000 clones, 80% to 90% occurring once. This clone was found once. Its specificity is unknown. The chain couples TRBV11-2 to TRBJ2-2; a weak D match, TRBD1 (6 bases). The sequence came from a male donor in good health and CMV-seronegative. Sequencing was performed on PBMCs. The DNA of the CDR3 is TGTGCCAGCAGCTTAGTCCAGGGGACCGGGGAGCTGTTTTTT. It translates to CASSLVQGTGELFF.